The TCR beta chain under discussion was sequenced for a study of spatial heterogeneity in lung cancer. Study-level information: A consistent excess of beta-chain over alpha-chain sequences was detected. Tumor-region TCR transcript counts correlated strongly with a T cell module score from matched bulk RNA-seq.

Individual TCR cDNA molecules each bore their own unique molecular identifier. Each CDR3 protein gets one entry after TCRdb re-called the 5' RACE reads with MiXCR. The sample holds about 3,500 distinct CDR3 sequences; approximately 7.6% are singletons and the top ten take about 10%. Described time point: sample taken at primary tumor resection. Researchers sequenced whole RNA taken from tumor, nontumor lung or frozen PBMC without sorting. V gave up 0 bases and J gave up 3 bases, with 6 bases separating them. The CDR3 totals 13 residues. The germline gives CDR1 SGHRS, CDR2 YFSETQ. Study-level points and caveats: Counts of expanded intratumoral alpha and beta TCRs tracked tumor mutation counts.

By sample share, this clonotype is medium-sized. Its antigen remains unknown. The chain links TRBV5-1 to TRBJ1-1, with a possible D match to TRBD1 (5 bases). The sequence came from a male donor with early-stage non-small cell lung cancer. Source: lung tumor tissue, taken at surgery. The CDR3 DNA is TGCGCCAGCAGCTTGGTAGGGGACACTGAAGCTTTCTTT. Its translation is CASSLVGDTEAFF.